This TCR beta chain is drawn from a study of T-cell reconstitution after alpha-beta-depleted transplantation in children. V was cut by 4 bases and J by 3 bases, with 18 bases left in between. CDR3 size: 16 residues. Preparation of the TCRbeta library used unique molecular identifiers. Via MiXCR, TCRdb re-called the PCR reads, giving one row per CDR3 protein. The sample lists about 600,000 distinct CDR3 sequences; about 10% were seen once. This clonotype showed up many times. The sequence was collected from a human donor who donated a stem cell graft to a child with acute myeloid leukemia. The sequenced sample was PBMCs from the stem cell graft donor, obtained from the stem cell graft. This chain uses TRBV12-3 or TRBV12-4 with TRBJ1-1; tentative D call: TRBD1 (5 bases). CDR3 in amino acids: CASSSYSPGGDTEAFF. DNA of the CDR3: TGTGCCAGCAGTTCTTATTCCCCCGGGGGGGACACTGAAGCTTTCTTT.